A selection of T cell receptor beta chains follows, all from one sample in a study of T cells in Graves' hyperthyroidism and ophthalmopathy. Each CDR3 protein is one row after TCRdb ran MiXCR on the multiplex PCR reads. The sample consists of about 400,000 distinct CDR3 sequences, less than 20% of them appearing once. Sequenced sample: blood. These TCRs come from a young woman with Graves' hyperthyroidism that later progressed to Graves' ophthalmopathy. CDR3s leave out the opening cysteine and the closing phenylalanine or tryptophan.

j_gene | len | v_gene | CDR3aa
TRBJ2-7 | 13 | TRBV28 | ASSHIPGRAGEQY
TRBJ1-2 | 13 | TRBV5-1 | ASSYREDGLYGYT
TRBJ2-7 | 13 | TRBV28 | ASSPPQGHGLEQY
TRBJ2-3 | 13 | TRBV2 | ASSGLAGRTDTQY
TRBJ2-5 | 13 | TRBV7-9 | ASSLAPSGWGTQY
TRBJ1-4 | 12 | TRBV18 | ASSEGKTNEKLF
TRBJ1-4 | 12 | TRBV7-9 | ASGWTASREKLF
TRBJ2-3 | 10 | TRBV11-2 | ASSLVTDTQY
TRBJ1-2 | 13 | TRBV12-3/TRBV12-4 | ASSLRGQGLRGYT
TRBJ1-5 | 13 | TRBV27 | ASSLRGTGEQPQH
TRBJ2-7 | 12 | TRBV5-1 | ASSSGTALYEQY
TRBJ2-7 | 17 | TRBV6-5 | ASSYGGLAGGPGSYEQY
TRBJ2-7 | 14 | TRBV5-8 | ASSFLTGQGKHEQY
TRBJ2-1 | 10 | TRBV12-3/TRBV12-4 | ASGGTYNEQF
TRBJ1-4 | 12 | TRBV10-3 | AISESGANEKLF
TRBJ2-5 | 12 | TRBV6-1 | ASSESRVKETQY
TRBJ2-5 | 11 | TRBV12-3/TRBV12-4 | ASTRSSPETQY
TRBJ2-7 | 14 | TRBV28 | ASSFSGGGSWSEQY
TRBJ2-1 | 12 | TRBV20-1 | SARRLAGLDEQF
TRBJ2-7 | 13 | TRBV28 | ASSLELAGYREQY
TRBJ1-1 | 9 | TRBV29-1 | SVPDYTEAF
TRBJ2-5 | 15 | TRBV7-9 | ASSLVGTARGEETQY